A selection of T cell receptor beta chains follows, all from one sample in a study of technical replicates of blood from a handful of donors. Assay used: immunoSEQ multiplex PCR; TCRdb lists only in-frame clones, some missing. The data contain roughly 60,000 clones, about 83% of them singletons. Material for sequencing was PBMCs. The receptors here all came from a human donor in good health. Some clones in this sample may be carry-over from other donors' samples. Both conserved end residues are part of each CDR3. Each record gives: clone size, J gene, V gene, D gene, CDR3 DNA, CDR3 protein. The D gene is left open where the match is weak. Clone sizes are given selectively: once, few, many, or a class where the clone is expanded.

abundance: -; j_gene: TRBJ1-2; v_gene: TRBV2; d_gene: -; CDR3nt: TGTGCCAGCAGTGCCCGGGGTTCCAACTATGGCTACACCTTC; CDR3aa: CASSARGSNYGYTF
abundance: -; j_gene: TRBJ2-5; v_gene: TRBV5-1; d_gene: -; CDR3nt: TGCGCCAGCAGCTTGGTTTCAGCGACCCAAGAGACCCAGTACTTC; CDR3aa: CASSLVSATQETQYF
abundance: -; j_gene: TRBJ2-2; v_gene: TRBV19; d_gene: TRBD2; CDR3nt: TGTGCCAGTAGTATAGATGGGCTAGCGGGAGTACGGACCGGGGAGCTGTTTTTT; CDR3aa: CASSIDGLAGVRTGELFF
abundance: -; j_gene: TRBJ2-7; v_gene: TRBV12-5; d_gene: -; CDR3nt: TGTGCTAGTGGATGGGGGGGCGTTTACGAGCAGTACTTC; CDR3aa: CASGWGGVYEQYF
abundance: -; j_gene: TRBJ2-5; v_gene: TRBV18; d_gene: -; CDR3nt: TGTGCCAGCTCACCTAACAGGGCCGGAGTTAAGACCCAGTACTTC; CDR3aa: CASSPNRAGVKTQYF
abundance: once; j_gene: TRBJ2-1; v_gene: TRBV30; d_gene: TRBD2; CDR3nt: TGTGCCTGGAGTGTCCGGCTAGCGGCCTACAATGAGCAGTTCTTC; CDR3aa: CAWSVRLAAYNEQFF
abundance: -; j_gene: TRBJ2-7; v_gene: TRBV6-5; d_gene: TRBD2; CDR3nt: TGTGCCAGCAGTTACTCGGTAGCGGGGTCCTACGAGCAGTACTTC; CDR3aa: CASSYSVAGSYEQYF
abundance: -; j_gene: TRBJ1-5; v_gene: TRBV6-6; d_gene: -; CDR3nt: TGTGCCAGCAGTCTAGCCAGCAATCTCAATCAGCCCCAGCATTTT; CDR3aa: CASSLASNLNQPQHF
abundance: -; j_gene: TRBJ2-7; v_gene: TRBV4-3; d_gene: -; CDR3nt: TGCGCCAGCAGCCAAGGAGTGGGGCTCTCCTACGAGCAGTACTTC; CDR3aa: CASSQGVGLSYEQYF
abundance: -; j_gene: TRBJ1-2; v_gene: TRBV30; d_gene: -; CDR3nt: TGTGCCTGGAGTACCAGTTATGGCTACACCTTC; CDR3aa: CAWSTSYGYTF
abundance: -; j_gene: TRBJ2-1; v_gene: TRBV29-1; d_gene: -; CDR3nt: TGCAGCGTTGTAACAGGGTCCTACAATGAGCAGTTCTTC; CDR3aa: CSVVTGSYNEQFF
abundance: -; j_gene: TRBJ1-6; v_gene: TRBV13; d_gene: TRBD1; CDR3nt: TGTGCCAGCAGCGAGGGACAGGGGCTTTCACCCCTCCACTTT; CDR3aa: CASSEGQGLSPLHF
abundance: once; j_gene: TRBJ1-1; v_gene: TRBV9; d_gene: -; CDR3nt: TGTGCCAGCAGCGTAGTTGGGGAGGCCACTGAAGCTTTCTTT; CDR3aa: CASSVVGEATEAFF
abundance: -; j_gene: TRBJ1-1; v_gene: TRBV7-3; d_gene: -; CDR3nt: TGTGCCAGCAGCTTCCCAGGTAACACTGAAGCTTTCTTT; CDR3aa: CASSFPGNTEAFF
abundance: -; j_gene: TRBJ2-2; v_gene: TRBV5-1; d_gene: -; CDR3nt: TGCGCCAGCAGCTCACAACAAATGAACACCGGGGAGCTGTTTTTT; CDR3aa: CASSSQQMNTGELFF
abundance: once; j_gene: TRBJ2-1; v_gene: TRBV7-3; d_gene: TRBD2; CDR3nt: TGTGCCAGCAGCTTAATAGGCCTAGCGGGAGGAGGCGAGCAGTTCTTC; CDR3aa: CASSLIGLAGGGEQFF